Sequencing of this T cell receptor (beta chain) was carried out in a study of cytomegalovirus exposure and HLA in healthy donors. Points from the study as a whole: TCR beta chain V- and J-gene trimming was linked, in a later analysis, to a missense variant in DCLRE1C. By HLA locus, TCR association rates varied in a later analysis, with DRB1 showing the most and HLA-C the fewest. Earlier analysis found most TCR beta V segments productive about 87% or about 30% of the time.

When sampled, the donors appeared nominally healthy, though they likely had unrecorded immune exposures. The CDR3 spans 13 residues. Germline V gene data show CDR1 as MNHEY and CDR2 as SVGAGI. The ends were cut back, 6 bases at V and 5 bases at J, with 10 bases in the middle. The PCR ran on 60 Vbeta and 13 Jbeta primers. The protocol was immunoSEQ multiplex PCR, while the TCRdb copy is restricted to in-frame clones and leaves out a portion. The sample has some 120,000 clones; about four fifths are singletons. As for this clone: Its matching antigen is unknown.

The source is a man aged 18 to 35 in good health and CMV-seronegative. The chain recombines TRBV6-5 with TRBJ2-2; a weak D match, TRBD1 (5 bases). The sample comprised PBMCs. The CDR3 DNA sequence: TGTGCCAGCAGCCAGGGCGAAACCGGGGAGCTGTTTTTT. Its protein product is CASSQGETGELFF.